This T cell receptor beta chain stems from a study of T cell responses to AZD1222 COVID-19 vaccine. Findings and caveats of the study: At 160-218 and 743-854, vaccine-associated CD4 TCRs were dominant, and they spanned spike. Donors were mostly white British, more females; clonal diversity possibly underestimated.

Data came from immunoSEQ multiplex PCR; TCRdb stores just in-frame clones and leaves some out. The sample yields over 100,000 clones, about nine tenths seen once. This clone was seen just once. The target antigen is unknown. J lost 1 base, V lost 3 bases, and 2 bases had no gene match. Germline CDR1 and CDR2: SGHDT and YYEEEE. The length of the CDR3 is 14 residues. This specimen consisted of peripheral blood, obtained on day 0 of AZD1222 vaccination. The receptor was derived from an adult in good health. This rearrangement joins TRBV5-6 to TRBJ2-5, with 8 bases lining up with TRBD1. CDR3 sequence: CASSWGTGQETQYF. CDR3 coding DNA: TGTGCCAGCAGCTGGGGGACAGGCCAAGAGACCCAGTACTTC.